This TCR beta chain is from a study of monozygotic twins with inflammatory bowel disease. Overall study results and limits: The data gave no support to a single strong IBD-associated signal or clonotype. Clonotypes shared with others were fewer in IBD patients than in healthy twins, especially with disease activity.

After skipping T cell sorting, the authors isolated total RNA from whole blood. TCRdb reprocessed the 5' RACE reads and reports one entry per CDR3 protein, with no DNA. The specimen's table records some 130,000 distinct CDR3 sequences. Germline CDR1 MDHEN, CDR2 SYDVKM. This CDR3 has 16 amino acids. Of note for this clonotype: What it binds is not known.

J is TRBJ1-6 and V is TRBV28. Sequencing was performed on blood. The source of this sequence is a human donor with ulcerative colitis or Crohn's disease, or a healthy co-twin of an affected twin (not recorded which). CDR3 loop: CASSLIGSSYNSPLHF.